Presented here are 29 T cell receptor beta chains from one specimen sequenced in a study of CD8+CD57+ T cells in acquired aplastic anemia. CD8+CD57+ cell expansion, shown by flow cytometry, had occurred in the patients selected for sequencing. Both TCR beta VDJ combination and CDR3 sequence profiling were carried out. Genomic DNA was the template for this profiling. TCRdb passed the reads through MiXCR, listing each CDR3 protein once. Among about 250,000 distinct CDR3 sequences listed, more than 45% were seen once. The specimen was sorted CD4+, CD8+, or CD8+CD57+ T cells (not recorded which) from PBMCs. Receptors originate from a human donor with aplastic anemia.

The sample holds many counts of this clonotype. The DNA for the CDR3 is TGTGCCAGCAGCCAGGAGAATGAGCAGTTCTTC. This translates into CASSQENEQFF. The chain is built from TRBV4-2 and TRBJ2-1, with D unclear. CDR1 and CDR2 (germline): LGHNA, YNFKEQ. CDR3 size: 11 residues. V shed 3 bases and J shed 7 bases, with 4 bases lying between them.

This clonotype was seen many times. V and J are TRBV10-1 and TRBJ1-2; D is possibly TRBD1 (6 bases). The CDR3 totals 16 residues. Germline V CDR1 and CDR2: WNHNN, SYGVQD (reference sequence). Trimming removed 10 bases from V and 2 bases from J, with 23 bases in between. CDR3 coding DNA: TGCGCCATCGCCGGTTTATTCTCCGACAGGAACTATGGCTACACCTTC. It yields the protein CAIAGLFSDRNYGYTF.

The chain employs TRBV7-9 and TRBJ1-6, with no clear D. This CDR3 spans 14 amino acids. Between the trimmed V and J ends, which lost 3 bases and 5 bases, there was a span of 8 bases. Germline CDR1 and CDR2: SEHNR and FQNEAQ (reference sequence). Written as DNA, the CDR3 is TGTGCCAGCAGCTTGGAGGGTAATAATTCACCCCTCCACTTT. Amino acid sequence: CASSLEGNNSPLHF.

This sequence joins TRBV15 and TRBJ2-6, with TRBD1 identical over 7 bases. The CDR3 has 15 amino acids. V lost 1 base to trimming and J lost 8 bases; unmatched junction nucleotides: 5. CDR1 LNHNV and CDR2 YYDKDF come from the germline V gene (reference sequence). In DNA form, the CDR3 reads TGTGCCACCAGCAGAGGACGACAGGGAACCAACGTCCTGACTTTC. Its protein product is CATSRGRQGTNVLTF.

The chain couples TRBV25-1 to TRBJ2-1; 13 bases map to TRBD2. Germline V gives CDR1 MGHDK, CDR2 SYGVNS. V trimming: 10 bases; J trimming: 8 bases; junction bases outside the gene matches: 5. The length of the CDR3 is 13 residues. The CDR3 DNA follows: TGTGCCATAGGGACTAGCGGGGACGATGAGCAGTTCTTC. Protein product: CAIGTSGDDEQFF.

This rearrangement joins TRBV7-9 to TRBJ2-7, with 10 bases that match TRBD1. This CDR3 comprises 14 residues. The germline CDR1 and CDR2 sequences are SEHNR and FQNEAQ (reference sequence). V was clipped by 1 base and J by 7 bases; unmatched bases: 4. The CDR3 here is CASSLGQGAGEQYF. The CDR3 bases are TGTGCCAGCAGCTTAGGACAGGGGGCAGGGGAGCAGTACTTC.

This sequence joins TRBV19 and TRBJ2-7, with D tentatively TRBD1 (6 bases). The V and J ends lost 4 bases and 3 bases respectively, with 13 bases between them. The CDR3 covers 14 residues. CDR1 and CDR2 from the germline V gene are LNHDA and SQIVND (reference sequence). This CDR3 is CASSTGAGRYEQYF. The CDR3 DNA sequence: TGTGCCAGTAGTACAGGGGCTGGCCGCTACGAGCAGTACTTC.

The rearrangement links TRBV20-1 to TRBJ2-3; D possibly corresponds to TRBD1 (5 bases). The CDR3 extends over 14 amino acids. In germline, CDR1 is DFQATT, CDR2 SNEGSKA (reference sequence). The V end lost 5 bases, the J end lost 0 bases, and 12 bases lay between the germline ends. CDR3 coding DNA: TGCAGTGCTCTTCGACAGCTGAGCACAGATACGCAGTATTTT. Translation: CSALRQLSTDTQYF.

This clonotype was seen many times. The chain carries TRBV7-9 and TRBJ1-4; TRBD1 matches at 7 bases. The CDR3 loop spans 13 amino acids. CDR1 and CDR2 (germline): SEHNR, FQNEAQ (reference sequence). Trimming removed 5 bases from V and 7 bases from J; junction bases left unmatched: 4. The CDR3 here is CASSPRQGEKLFF. The CDR3 nucleotides are TGTGCCAGCAGCCCCAGACAGGGTGAAAAACTGTTTTTT.

The chain joins TRBV29-1 to TRBJ1-1; D not certain. V lost 0 bases and J lost 1, with 9 bases in between. Germline V gives CDR1 SQVTM, CDR2 ANQGSEA. The CDR3 has 14 residues. This CDR3 reads CSVEDRPGNTEAFF. The CDR3 DNA sequence: TGCAGCGTTGAAGATCGCCCGGGGAACACTGAAGCTTTCTTT.

The J gene is TRBJ1-6, the V gene TRBV19, with D possibly being TRBD1 (5 bases). The V and J ends lost 2 bases and 9 bases respectively, with 11 bases between them. This CDR3 comprises 14 residues. The germline CDR1 and CDR2 sequences are LNHDA and SQIVND (reference sequence). The CDR3: CASSIQGLGSPLHF. The CDR3 bases are TGTGCCAGTAGTATACAGGGTTTGGGTTCACCCCTCCACTTT.

V usage is TRBV20-1 and J usage is TRBJ2-2; D tentatively reads TRBD1 or TRBD2 (5 bases each). The germline CDR1 and CDR2 sequences are DFQATT and SNEGSKA (reference sequence). Trimming shortened V by 0 bases and J by 3 bases, and 14 bases separated the two germline ends. The CDR3 is made up of 16 amino acids. The CDR3 DNA sequence: TGCAGTGCTAGAGATCGCCGTCAGGGAGACACCGGGGAGCTGTTTTTT. This codes for CSARDRRQGDTGELFF.

This clonotype showed up just a few times. V gene TRBV2 combines with J gene TRBJ1-6; D is uncertain. The length of the CDR3 is 12 residues. The germline gives CDR1 SNHLY, CDR2 FYNNEI. Trimming removed 4 bases at V and 10 bases at J, with 8 bases between. CDR3 in amino acids: CASSGQFSPLHF. The CDR3 coding sequence is TGTGCCAGCAGTGGACAATTCTCACCCCTCCACTTT.

Only one count was recorded for this clonotype. This chain connects TRBV19 to TRBJ1-6; 9 positions match TRBD1. Germline V gene sequence: CDR1 LNHDA, CDR2 SQIVND (reference sequence). V lost 7 bases to trimming and J lost 10 bases; unmatched junction nucleotides: 11. This CDR3 spans 15 amino acids. The CDR3 DNA is TGTGCCAGTACCCCGGACAGGGGTCTGGGATCACCCCTCCACTTT. Encoded protein: CASTPDRGLGSPLHF.

This clonotype was counted many times. The chain links TRBV20-1 to TRBJ1-6; possibly TRBD1 for D (5 bases). This CDR3 is 14 amino acids long. V was pared by 3 bases and J by 6 bases, with 12 bases between. Germline V CDR1 and CDR2: DFQATT, SNEGSKA (reference sequence). CDR3 coding DNA: TGCAGTGCTAGTGATCGGAGGGGTAATTCACCCCTCCACTTT. Its protein product is CSASDRRGNSPLHF.

The table lists this clonotype with a few counts. J is TRBJ2-7 and V is TRBV28; D possibly corresponds to TRBD1 (6 bases). Per germline, CDR1 MDHEN and CDR2 SYDVKM. This CDR3 contains 14 residues. V dropped 3 bases and J dropped 7 bases, with 16 bases sitting between them. The CDR3 DNA reads as TGTGCCAGCAGTTTGGACAGACTTTTAGGAGAGCAGTACTTC. This encodes CASSLDRLLGEQYF.

The chain has TRBV10-3 and TRBJ1-6, with 7 bases identical to TRBD1. V lost 1 base, J lost 6 bases, and 3 bases stayed unmatched. CDR1 ENHRY and CDR2 SYGVKD come from the germline V gene. The CDR3 extends over 15 amino acids. For the CDR3, the DNA is TGTGCCATCAGTGAGTTAACAGGGGCTAATTCACCCCTCCACTTT. Translated, it gives CAISELTGANSPLHF.

This rearrangement joins TRBV10-3 to TRBJ1-1, with a possible D match to TRBD1 (6 bases). The CDR3 loop spans 15 amino acids. The V gene's germline CDR1 is ENHRY and CDR2 SYGVKD. Deletions cut 0 bases from V and 6 bases from J, with 14 bases between. The CDR3 loop reads CAISESPGAGAEAFF. The CDR3 DNA follows: TGTGCCATCAGTGAGTCGCCGGGGGCAGGCGCTGAAGCTTTCTTT.

This clonotype was seen repeatedly, ten times or more. This rearrangement joins TRBV4-3 to TRBJ1-1, with no clear D. The germline CDR1 and CDR2 sequences are LGHNA and YSLEER. This CDR3 has 14 residues. V was trimmed by 0 bases and J by 3 bases, leaving 8 bases between them. DNA for the CDR3: TGCGCCAGCAGCCAAGATTCTAGTTACACTGAAGCTTTCTTT. Amino acid sequence: CASSQDSSYTEAFF.

This clonotype was seen many times. V and J are TRBV7-9 and TRBJ2-1, with 9 bases fitting TRBD2. The CDR3 is 17 residues long. V lost 5 bases to trimming and J lost 5 bases; unmatched junction nucleotides: 13. Germline assignment: CDR1 SEHNR and CDR2 FQNEAQ (reference sequence). The CDR3 region is CASSLSSGNSRNNEQFF. The DNA for the CDR3 is TGTGCCAGCAGCCTATCTAGCGGGAATAGTCGAAACAATGAGCAGTTCTTC.

The rearrangement links TRBV7-6 to TRBJ2-5; a possible D gene is TRBD1 (6 bases). The germline gives CDR1 SGHVS, CDR2 FNYEAQ. This CDR3 is 14 amino acids long. V was trimmed by 1 base and J by 6 bases, leaving 12 bases between them. The CDR3 nucleotides are TGTGCCAGCAGCTTAGGAGGGGGATTAAAGACCCAGTACTTC. Protein product: CASSLGGGLKTQYF.

This clonotype was observed a single time. This chain uses TRBV19 with TRBJ2-6; D gene unclear. CDR3 length: 14 amino acids. Germline loops: CDR1 LNHDA, CDR2 SQIVND (reference sequence). V was trimmed by 6 bases and J by 3 bases, leaving 9 bases between them. The CDR3 nucleotides are TGTGCCAGTAGCCCACCGGGTGGGGCCAACGTCCTGACTTTC. Translation: CASSPPGGANVLTF.

This clonotype was recorded many times. The chain uses TRBV7-8 and TRBJ1-1, with D hard to call. This CDR3 contains 15 residues. The V end lost 5 bases, the J end lost 0 bases, and 13 bases lay between the germline ends. Germline CDR1 and CDR2: SGHVS and FQNEAQ. Here the CDR3 DNA reads TGTGCCAGCAGCGCTGGACGGTGGATGAACACTGAAGCTTTCTTT. Amino acid sequence: CASSAGRWMNTEAFF. Full variable domain (remainder filled in from reference TRBV7-8 and TRBJ1-1): GAGVSQSPRYKVAKRGQDVALRCDPISGHVSLFWYQQALGQGPEFLTYFQNEAQLDKSGLPSDRFFAERPEGSVSTLKIQRTQQEDSAVYLCASSAGRWMNTEAFFGQGTRLTVV.

This clonotype has ten or more counts. Relative to the germline gene, one junction end is altered; a read error may explain this. The chain combines TRBV7-7 with TRBJ2-7; D ambiguous. The CDR3 is made up of 16 amino acids. The V gene's germline CDR1 is SSHAT and CDR2 FNYEAQ (reference sequence). Written as DNA, the CDR3 is TGTGCTAGCAGCCTAAGTATGGGATTTGGTGTCGACGAGCAGTACTTC. It specifies CASSLSMGFGVDEQYF.

This clonotype was observed a handful of times. The J gene is TRBJ2-1, the V gene TRBV3-1; D call uncertain. The V end lost 1 base, the J end lost 4 bases, and 14 bases lay between the germline ends. The germline V gene encodes CDR1 LGHDT and CDR2 YNNKEL (reference sequence). The CDR3 totals 16 residues. This chain's CDR3 is CASSQVSPAEYNEQFF. The CDR3 bases are TGTGCCAGCAGCCAAGTATCCCCAGCAGAGTACAATGAGCAGTTCTTC.

A single count supports this clonotype. This chain joins TRBV19 and TRBJ2-7; D is perhaps TRBD2 (6 bases). This CDR3 is built from 14 residues. The ends were cut back, 3 bases at V and 7 bases at J, with 16 bases in the middle. The V gene's germline CDR1 is LNHDA and CDR2 SQIVND (reference sequence). The CDR3 loop is CASSMGGGDGEQYF. The DNA of the CDR3 is TGTGCCAGTAGTATGGGAGGTGGGGATGGGGAGCAGTACTTC.

J is TRBJ1-6 and V is TRBV20-1, with TRBD1 identical over 8 bases. The CDR3 runs 14 residues. CDR1 DFQATT and CDR2 SNEGSKA come from the germline V gene (reference sequence). V trimming: 5 bases; J trimming: 8 bases; junction bases outside the gene matches: 8. The CDR3 DNA follows: TGCAGTGCTGGACAGGGTTTCACGGATTCACCCCTCCACTTT. Protein sequence: CSAGQGFTDSPLHF.

The rearrangement joins TRBV19 to TRBJ2-7; D might be TRBD1 or TRBD2, each matching 6 bases. The germline V and J ends were trimmed by 5 bases and 7 bases, with 15 bases remaining between them. This CDR3 is built from 13 residues. Germline-derived CDR1 and CDR2 are LNHDA and SQIVND (reference sequence). The CDR3 is CASSFPGGKEQYF. The DNA for the CDR3 is TGTGCCAGTAGTTTTCCCGGGGGCAAGGAGCAGTACTTC.

This clonotype appeared many times. This chain links TRBV10-2 with TRBJ1-2; D is undetermined. The CDR3 is 15 residues long. V lost 2 bases and J 8 bases, leaving 18 bases between the germline ends. Germline assignment: CDR1 WSHSY and CDR2 SAAADI. The CDR3 DNA reads as TGCGCCAGCAGTGAGGACGTCCGAGGCGGCGGAGGCTACACCTTC. Amino acid sequence: CASSEDVRGGGGYTF.